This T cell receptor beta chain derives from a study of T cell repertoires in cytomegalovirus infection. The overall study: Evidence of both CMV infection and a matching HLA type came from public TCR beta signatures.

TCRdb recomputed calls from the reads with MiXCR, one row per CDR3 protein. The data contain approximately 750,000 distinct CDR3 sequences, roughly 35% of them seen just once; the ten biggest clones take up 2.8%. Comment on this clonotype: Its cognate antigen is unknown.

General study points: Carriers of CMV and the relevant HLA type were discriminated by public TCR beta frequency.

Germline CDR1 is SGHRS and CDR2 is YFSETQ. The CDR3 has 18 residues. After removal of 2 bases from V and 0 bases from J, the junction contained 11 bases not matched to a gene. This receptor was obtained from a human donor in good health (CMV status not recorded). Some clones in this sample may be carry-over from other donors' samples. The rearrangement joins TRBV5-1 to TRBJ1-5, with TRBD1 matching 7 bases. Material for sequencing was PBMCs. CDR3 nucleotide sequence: TGCGCCAGCAGCTTTTTGGCAGGGGGTCCTTATAGCAATCAGCCCCAGCATTTT. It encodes CASSFLAGGPYSNQPQHF.